One sample yielded the 21 T cell receptor beta chains listed below, sequenced in a study of blood T cell repertoires in COVID-19. TCRdb's table, derived via immunoSEQ multiplex PCR, lists solely in-frame clones and lacks some. The sample shows 12,000 or so clones, approximately 85% of them seen only once. The sequencing input was peripheral blood. These receptors were collected from a woman aged 55 to 70 with acute or convalescent COVID-19.

This rearrangement joins TRBV6-5 to TRBJ2-2; D ambiguous. This CDR3 contains 13 residues. V was pared by 7 bases and J by 4 bases, with 10 bases between. Germline V gene lookup returns CDR1 MNHEY and CDR2 SVGAGI. CDR3 sequence: CASNQEVTGELFF. DNA of the CDR3: TGTGCCAGCAACCAGGAAGTCACCGGGGAGCTGTTTTTT.

This chain uses TRBV7-9 with TRBJ2-7; 8 nucleotides agree with TRBD1. The CDR3 consists of 16 residues. V lost 5 bases, J lost 1 base, and 10 bases stayed unmatched. Germline loops: CDR1 SEHNR, CDR2 FQNEAQ (reference sequence). The DNA for the CDR3 is TGTGCCAGCAGCGATTTGGACAGGGCCCTTTCCTACGAGCAGTACTTC. Protein product: CASSDLDRALSYEQYF. The variable domain in full, with the rest retrieved from reference TRBV7-9 and TRBJ2-7, is DTGVSQNPRHKITKRGQNVTFRCDPISEHNRLYWYRQTLGQGPEFLTYFQNEAQLEKSRLLSDRFSAERPKGSFSTLEIQRTEQGDSAMYLCASSDLDRALSYEQYFGPGTRLTVT.

This clone was observed a few times. The J gene is TRBJ2-3, the V gene TRBV4-1, with D perhaps TRBD2 (6 bases). Per germline, CDR1 MGHRA and CDR2 YSYEKL. This CDR3 has 15 amino acids. Deletions cut 4 bases from V and 1 base from J, with 12 bases between. CDR3 protein: CASSRDLAGTDTQYF. As DNA, the CDR3 is TGCGCCAGCAGCCGCGATTTAGCGGGCACAGATACGCAGTATTTT.

The chain links TRBV7-2 to TRBJ1-2; 11 bases are a match to TRBD1. V shed 8 bases and J 4 bases; nucleotides not matched to a gene: 18. The CDR3 has 18 amino acids. CDR1 SGHTA and CDR2 FQGNSA come from the germline V gene. The CDR3 is CASHAGPGQGVEGYGYTF. CDR3 nucleotides: TGTGCCAGCCATGCAGGCCCGGGACAGGGGGTTGAGGGCTATGGCTACACCTTC.

V usage is TRBV3-1 (or the pseudogene TRBV3-2) and J usage is TRBJ1-5; the D gene is possibly TRBD1 (6 bases). The V and J ends lost 5 bases and 3 bases respectively, with 8 bases between them. This CDR3 is 13 amino acids long. Per the germline V gene, CDR1 is LGHDT and CDR2 is YNNKEL (reference sequence). The DNA for the CDR3 is TGTGCCAGCAGCAGGGACATCAATCAGCCCCAGCATTTT. This sequence encodes CASSRDINQPQHF.

The V and J genes are TRBV18 and TRBJ2-1; no definite D call. V was cut by 5 bases and J by 0 bases, with 17 bases left in between. This CDR3 is built from 17 residues. Germline V CDR1 and CDR2: KGHSH, LQKENI. CDR3 protein: CASSSMTSESSYNEQFF. CDR3 nucleotides: TGTGCCAGCTCATCAATGACCTCGGAGAGCTCCTACAATGAGCAGTTCTTC.

The V gene is TRBV4-2, the J gene TRBJ2-3; D is unclear. Germline CDR1 is LGHNA and CDR2 is YNFKEQ. Trimming pared 0 bases from V and 6 bases from J, leaving 13 bases between. The CDR3 has 15 residues. CDR3 coding DNA: TGTGCCAGCAGCCAAGAGAACGATAGAACCGATACGCAGTATTTT. The encoded protein is CASSQENDRTDTQYF.

This clone was picked up a small number of times. The chain links TRBV6-5 to TRBJ2-5; 8 bases map to TRBD1. Germline V gives CDR1 MNHEY, CDR2 SVGAGI. CDR3 size: 13 residues. J lost 6 bases, V lost 6 bases, and 6 bases had no gene match. CDR3 region: CASSRGQGKTQYF. The CDR3 bases are TGTGCCAGCAGCCGCGGACAGGGAAAGACCCAGTACTTC.

This chain uses TRBV6-4 with TRBJ2-1, with D maybe TRBD2 (6 bases). The CDR3 runs 16 residues. The V gene's germline CDR1 is MRHNA and CDR2 SNTAGT. Trimming left V 2 bases short and J 5 bases short, with 16 bases between. CDR3 nucleotides: TGTGCCAGCAGTGACCTGGCCGGGAGCCGGCACAATGAGCAGTTCTTC. Its translation: CASSDLAGSRHNEQFF.

The CDR3 nucleotides are TGTGCCAGTAGTTACACCAGGGTCTCTGAAGCTTTCTTT. It codes for CASSYTRVSEAFF. This chain uses TRBV19 with TRBJ1-1; D may be TRBD1 (5 bases). The V end was cut by 5 bases, the J end by 6 bases, with 13 bases between. The CDR3 length is 13 residues. The germline V gene encodes CDR1 LNHDA and CDR2 SQIVND (reference sequence). Full variable domain (outside the CDR3, taken from reference TRBV19 and TRBJ1-1): DGGITQSPKYLFRKEGQNVTLSCEQNLNHDAMYWYRQDPGQGLRLIYYSQIVNDFQKGDIAEGYSVSREKKESFPLTVTSAQKNPTAFYLCASSYTRVSEAFFGQGTRLTVV.

This chain uses TRBV11-2 with TRBJ2-7, with D perhaps TRBD1 (6 bases). This CDR3 has 14 residues. Per the germline V gene, CDR1 is SGHAT and CDR2 is FQNNGV. With 0 bases removed from V and 5 bases from J, the gap between germline ends came to 11 bases. CDR3 nucleotide sequence: TGTGCCAGCAGCTTAGACAGGGGCGTTAACGAGCAGTACTTC. Translating gives CASSLDRGVNEQYF.

The V and J genes are TRBV7-9 and TRBJ1-1; no clear D gene. V lost 1 base and J lost 1, with 13 bases in between. The CDR3 is made up of 16 amino acids. Germline CDR1 SEHNR, CDR2 FQNEAQ (reference sequence). CDR3 loop: CASSLELRWRNTEAFF. CDR3 bases: TGTGCCAGCAGCTTAGAATTGCGCTGGAGGAACACTGAAGCTTTCTTT.

The chain combines TRBV11-3 with TRBJ2-6; D gene ambiguous. The CDR3 has 14 amino acids. Germline assignment: CDR1 SGHNT and CDR2 YENEEA. The ends were cut back, 1 base at V and 3 bases at J, with 4 bases in the middle. The CDR3 loop reads CASSLGGGANVLTF. CDR3 DNA: TGTGCCAGCAGCTTAGGAGGTGGGGCCAACGTCCTGACTTTC. Looking up the rest from reference TRBV11-3 and TRBJ2-6 gives the full variable domain: EAGVVQSPRYKIIEKKQPVAFWCNPISGHNTLYWYLQNLGQGPELLIRYENEEAVDDSQLPKDRFSAERLKGVDSTLKIQPAELGDSAVYLCASSLGGGANVLTFGAGSRLTVL.

This clone was counted only a few times. The chain joins TRBV18 to TRBJ2-7, with 7 nucleotides matching TRBD2. There are 13 residues in the CDR3. With V trimmed by 3 bases and J by 3 bases, 2 bases remained unmatched. Per the germline V gene, CDR1 is KGHSH and CDR2 is LQKENI. In nucleotides, the CDR3 is TGTGCCAGCTCACCGGGACTATACTACGAGCAGTACTTC. This sequence encodes CASSPGLYYEQYF.

This clone was counted a single time. The chain employs TRBV12-1 and TRBJ1-5; the table names TRBD1, a call not compared with the DNA. TRBV12-1 corresponds to a pseudogene. The CDR3 extends over 14 amino acids. The DNA for the CDR3 is TGTGCCAGCAGCCTGACAGATAGCAATCAGCCCCAGCATTTT. It encodes CASSLTDSNQPQHF.

The chain carries TRBV19 and TRBJ2-7; perhaps TRBD1 as D (6 bases). The CDR3 totals 15 residues. With 5 bases removed from V and 3 bases from J, the gap between germline ends came to 17 bases. Germline loops: CDR1 LNHDA, CDR2 SQIVND (reference sequence). CDR3 sequence: CASSRGQGSFYEQYF. The CDR3 DNA is TGTGCCAGTAGTCGGGGCCAGGGGTCTTTCTACGAGCAGTACTTC. The whole variable domain, filled in from reference TRBV19 and TRBJ2-7, reads DGGITQSPKYLFRKEGQNVTLSCEQNLNHDAMYWYRQDPGQGLRLIYYSQIVNDFQKGDIAEGYSVSREKKESFPLTVTSAQKNPTAFYLCASSRGQGSFYEQYFGPGTRLTVT.

The J gene is TRBJ1-2, the V gene TRBV6-5; tentatively, D is TRBD1 (6 bases). Trimming took 6 bases from V and 4 from J, leaving 12 bases between them. The CDR3 contains 13 residues. CDR1 is MNHEY and CDR2 is SVGAGI in the germline V gene. This chain's CDR3 is CASSGRGAYGYTF. CDR3 nucleotides: TGTGCCAGCAGCGGACGGGGGGCCTATGGCTACACCTTC.

The chain joins TRBV10-3 to TRBJ1-1; D call uncertain. With 4 bases removed from V and 3 bases from J, the gap between germline ends came to 3 bases. The germline V gene encodes CDR1 ENHRY and CDR2 SYGVKD. This CDR3 is 11 amino acids long. CDR3 nucleotide sequence: TGTGCCATCAGTGCCGACACTGAAGCTTTCTTT. Amino acid sequence: CAISADTEAFF.

The CDR3 protein is CASSVGGFKVNEQFF. DNA of the CDR3: TGTGCCAGCAGTGTAGGGGGATTCAAAGTGAATGAGCAGTTCTTC. This chain links TRBV2 with TRBJ2-1; D is possibly TRBD1 (6 bases). V lost 4 bases to trimming and J lost 7 bases, with 17 bases between them. The germline CDR1 and CDR2 sequences are SNHLY and FYNNEI. The CDR3 totals 15 residues.

This chain links TRBV15 with TRBJ1-1; possible D gene TRBD1, 5 bases. V gave up 0 bases and J gave up 1 base, with 18 bases separating them. The germline CDR1 and CDR2 sequences are LNHNV and YYDKDF (reference sequence). The CDR3 totals 18 residues. In nucleotides, the CDR3 is TGTGCCACCAGCAGAGATAGCTGGGTACGGCAGGGGAACACTGAAGCTTTCTTT. It translates to CATSRDSWVRQGNTEAFF.

The V call is TRBV3-1 (or the pseudogene TRBV3-2), the J call TRBJ2-1; 12 nucleotides align to TRBD2. Germline-derived CDR1 and CDR2 are LGHDT and YNNKEL (reference sequence). The CDR3 contains 18 residues. The V and J ends lost 2 bases and 8 bases, in that order; junction bases with no gene match: 13. The CDR3 region has the DNA TGTGCCAGCAGCCAAAAACGGGCTAGCGGGGGGGCGCTGGATGAGCAGTTCTTC. It translates to CASSQKRASGGALDEQFF.